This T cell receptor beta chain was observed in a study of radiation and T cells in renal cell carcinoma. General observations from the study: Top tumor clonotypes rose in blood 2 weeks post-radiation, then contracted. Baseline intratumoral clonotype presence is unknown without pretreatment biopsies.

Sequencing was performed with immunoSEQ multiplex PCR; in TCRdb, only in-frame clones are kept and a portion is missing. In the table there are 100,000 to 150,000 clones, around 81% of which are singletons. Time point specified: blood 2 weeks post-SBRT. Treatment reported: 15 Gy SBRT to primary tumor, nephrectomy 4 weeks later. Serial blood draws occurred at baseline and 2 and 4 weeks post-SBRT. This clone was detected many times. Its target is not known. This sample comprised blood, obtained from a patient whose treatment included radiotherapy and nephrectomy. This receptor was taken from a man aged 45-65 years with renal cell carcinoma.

The DNA for the CDR3 is TGTGCCAGCAGTGCAACAGGGGTGAATGAGCAGTTCTTC. Amino acids: CASSATGVNEQFF. The rearrangement links TRBV6-4 to TRBJ2-1; 7 positions agree with TRBD1. Losses at the gene ends were 4 bases for V and 7 bases for J; bases not matched to a gene: 4. The CDR3 has 13 residues. The V gene's germline CDR1 is MRHNA and CDR2 SNTAGT.